The source of this TCR beta chain is a study of graft-versus-host responses after intestinal transplantation. Profiled with immunoSEQ multiplex PCR; TCRdb holds only in-frame clones, not every one. In the table there are about 110,000 clones, approximately 93% of which are singletons. As to this clone: Antigen specificity is unknown. Other DNA sequences from this sample encode an identical CDR3 as well.

The CDR3 has 12 residues. Trimming took off 5 bases at V and 2 bases at J, with 7 bases between the two ends. Germline V lookup: CDR1 PRHDT, CDR2 FYEKMQ (reference sequence). The sequence was obtained from a human donor who was the organ donor for an intestinal transplant. V and J are TRBV13 and TRBJ2-7; D is uncertain. Here the sequenced sample was unstimulated CD8+ T cells sorted from spleen or lymph node cells, taken before transplant. The CDR3 nucleotides read TGTGCCAGCAGCCTGGGCGCCTACGAGCAGTACTTC. It is translated as CASSLGAYEQYF.